This TCR beta chain came from a study of shared clonotypes between healthy human individuals. This CDR3 region has 14 residues. Per the germline V gene, CDR1 is SQVTM and CDR2 is ANQGSEA. V was clipped by 4 bases and J by 0 bases; unmatched bases: 5. TCRdb keeps only in-frame clones here, not all; method: immunoSEQ multiplex PCR. The sample records about 1 million clones, about three quarters being singletons. This chain links TRBV29-1 with TRBJ2-7; TRBD1 matches at 8 bases. Sample: memory CD4+ T cells sorted from blood. Subset denoted: CD45RA-negative fraction. The TCR was taken from a man aged 18 to 30 in good health. This CDR3 is CSVGDRWSSYEQYF. CDR3 DNA: TGCAGCGTTGGGGACAGGTGGAGCTCCTACGAGCAGTACTTC.